Below are 5 T cell receptor beta chains sequenced from a single sample in a study of radiotherapy plus CTLA-4 blockade in lung cancer. Libraries were prepared by immunoSEQ multiplex PCR; TCRdb keeps only in-frame clonotypes and omits some of them. The sample has some 94,000 clones, roughly four fifths seen once; the top ten hold roughly 26%. The sample consisted of peripheral blood, taken from a patient treated with radiotherapy plus ipilimumab. The source of these receptors is a human donor with non-small cell lung cancer that progressed on radiotherapy plus ipilimumab.

The chain has TRBV29-1 and TRBJ1-2; D possibly corresponds to TRBD1 (5 bases). The CDR3 spans 13 residues. Trimming pared 7 bases from V and 4 bases from J, leaving 16 bases between. The germline V gene has CDR1 SQVTM and CDR2 ANQGSEA. DNA of the CDR3: TGCAGCGCCGGAGAGAGACAGTCCTATGGCTACACCTTC. Translating gives CSAGERQSYGYTF.

V usage is TRBV6-1 and J usage is TRBJ1-1, with no clear D. V was clipped by 6 bases and J by 1 base, with 9 bases between them. The CDR3 is made up of 13 amino acids. Germline CDR1 reads MNHNS; CDR2 reads SASEGT. CDR3: CASSGRTNTEAFF. Written as DNA, the CDR3 is TGTGCCAGCAGCGGACGGACGAACACTGAAGCTTTCTTT.

The chain employs TRBV7-8 and TRBJ1-2; D is unclear. Trimming removed 1 base from V and 1 base from J, with 10 bases in between. CDR1 and CDR2 (germline): SGHVS, FQNEAQ. The CDR3 loop spans 15 amino acids. The CDR3 here is CASSLVADHNYGYTF. In DNA, the CDR3 is TGTGCCAGCAGCTTAGTGGCAGATCATAACTATGGCTACACCTTC. Together with reference TRBV7-8 and TRBJ1-2, the CDR3 gives the full variable domain: GAGVSQSPRYKVAKRGQDVALRCDPISGHVSLFWYQQALGQGPEFLTYFQNEAQLDKSGLPSDRFFAERPEGSVSTLKIQRTQQEDSAVYLCASSLVADHNYGYTFGSGTRLTVV.

The rearrangement joins TRBV28 to TRBJ1-1; maybe TRBD1 (6 bases). Trimming took off 6 bases at V and 3 bases at J, with 14 bases between the two ends. The germline gives CDR1 MDHEN, CDR2 SYDVKM. The length of the CDR3 is 14 residues. CDR3 loop: CASRLPGQYTEAFF. As DNA, the CDR3 is TGTGCCAGCAGACTCCCCGGACAGTACACTGAAGCTTTCTTT.

This rearrangement joins TRBV14 to TRBJ2-1; TRBD1 agrees at 8 bases. This CDR3 has 14 residues. Unmatched junction bases numbered 6, after V lost 4 bases and J lost 7 bases. CDR1 and CDR2 (germline): SGHDN, FVKESK. The CDR3: CASSPFTGGNEQFF. CDR3 nucleotides: TGTGCCAGCAGCCCATTCACAGGGGGTAATGAGCAGTTCTTC.